The text below deals with one T cell receptor (beta chain). This sample was taken from a study of blood T cell repertoires in COVID-19. Clones were read by immunoSEQ multiplex PCR, and TCRdb kept only the in-frame ones, dropping some. The repertoire includes around 180,000 clones, roughly 80% of them detected once, and 4.5% to 6.5% sits in the top ten. Germline CDR1 reads LGHNT; CDR2 reads FRNRAP. The CDR3 contains 14 residues. Trimming cost V 1 base and J 5 bases, with 8 bases left between them. Sequenced sample: peripheral blood. The TCR originated in a woman aged 25-40 years with acute or convalescent COVID-19. The chain has TRBV12-5 and TRBJ2-2; perhaps TRBD1 as D (5 bases). The CDR3 loop reads CASGLAGHTGELFF. For the CDR3, the DNA is TGTGCTAGTGGTTTGGCAGGGCATACCGGGGAGCTGTTTTTT.